The 2 T cell receptor beta chains below come from one sample, sequenced in a study of shared clonotypes between healthy human individuals (dated by TCRdb to about 2020). The library was built by means of the immunoSEQ multiplex PCR assay. In TCRdb, the immuneACCESS table is reduced to in-frame sequences with V and J assigned. These tables do not hold every clone; where another copy was compared, an unresolved V gene accounts for under half, and the others remain unexplained. The sample records 900,000 to 1,200,000 clones, around 78% of which are singletons. Roughly 0.55% of the sample is in the top ten clones. The sample consisted of memory CD4+ T cells from PBMCs. What this sample's cell subset or site label stands for: CD45RA-negative fraction. The source is a man in his late teens or twenties in good health. Some clones in this sample may be carry-over from other donors' samples.

The CDR3 DNA reads TGCAGCGTTGCTGAGGCGAATAGCAATCAGCCCCAGCATTTT. It is translated as CSVAEANSNQPQHF. The chain recombines TRBV29-1 with TRBJ1-5; D remains unclear. CDR3 length equals 14 residues. V lost 4 bases and J lost 0, with 10 bases in between. The germline CDR1 and CDR2 sequences are SQVTM and ANQGSEA.

The genes are TRBV18 and TRBJ1-1, with D maybe TRBD1 (6 bases). This CDR3 has 13 residues. V was clipped by 2 bases and J by 10 bases, with 14 bases between them. CDR1 and CDR2 from the germline V gene are KGHSH and LQKENI. The DNA for the CDR3 is TGTGCCAGCTCACCAGGGGGCAGCCCAGGAGCTTTCTTT. It codes for CASSPGGSPGAFF.